A single sample gave rise to the 10 T cell receptor beta chains below, sequenced in a study of OX40 agonist ivuxolimab in advanced cancers. Some clones are missing from TCRdb's copy, which holds only in-frame ones; the method was immunoSEQ multiplex PCR. The sample records under 75,000 clones, less than 90% being singletons. The material sequenced was CD4+ or CD8+ T cells sorted from blood, taken in a trial of the OX40 agonist ivuxolimab. These TCRs come from an adult with an advanced solid tumor such as melanoma, head and neck, liver or kidney cancer.

CDR3 sequence: CAIRAGTGDSRNTGELFF. For the CDR3, the DNA is TGTGCCATCAGAGCCGGGACAGGCGACTCCCGGAACACCGGGGAGCTGTTTTTT. V usage is TRBV10-3 and J usage is TRBJ2-2, with TRBD1 identical over 8 bases. The V gene end was trimmed by 6 bases and the J gene end by 1 base; junction bases not matched to a gene: 13. The CDR3 is made up of 18 amino acids. Germline V gene sequence: CDR1 ENHRY, CDR2 SYGVKD.

The V and J genes are TRBV6-5 and TRBJ1-2; 7 bases fit TRBD1. Germline V lookup: CDR1 MNHEY, CDR2 SVGAGI. J gave up 5 bases and V 11 bases, and 11 bases lay outside the gene matches. This CDR3 contains 13 residues. The CDR3 reads CAAAGGKLYGYTF. CDR3 DNA sequence: TGTGCCGCGGCAGGGGGAAAGCTTTATGGCTACACCTTC.

With regard to this clone: The identical CDR3 is also encoded by other nucleotide sequences in the sample. V gene TRBV11-2 combines with J gene TRBJ2-7, with 8 bases that match TRBD2. This CDR3 spans 15 amino acids. Trimming took 5 bases from V and 2 from J; bases not matched to a gene: 8. Germline V CDR1 and CDR2: SGHAT, FQNNGV. The CDR3 sequence: CASSLEGRGAYEQYF. In DNA form, the CDR3 reads TGTGCCAGCAGCCTTGAAGGGCGGGGGGCCTACGAGCAGTACTTC.

The chain joins TRBV5-1 to TRBJ2-1, with TRBD2 matching over 9 bases. The CDR3 is made up of 14 amino acids. The germline V gene encodes CDR1 SGHRS and CDR2 YFSETQ. The V gene end was trimmed by 7 bases and the J gene end by 10 bases; junction bases not matched to a gene: 12. The CDR3: CASHEGGGAREQFF. DNA of the CDR3: TGCGCCAGCCACGAGGGCGGGGGGGCCCGGGAGCAGTTCTTC.

This sequence joins TRBV30 and TRBJ2-7; D is unresolved. This CDR3 spans 13 amino acids. Trimming shortened V by 7 bases and J by 7 bases, and 20 bases separated the two germline ends. The V gene's germline CDR1 is GTSNPN and CDR2 SVGIG (reference sequence). The CDR3 protein is CASAWAPFGEQYF. The CDR3 coding sequence is TGTGCCTCGGCCTGGGCACCCTTCGGGGAGCAGTACTTC.

The chain couples TRBV7-3 to TRBJ2-2; possible D gene TRBD1, 6 bases. CDR1 and CDR2 from the germline V gene are SGHTA and FQGTGA. The V and J ends lost 1 base and 6 bases respectively, with 15 bases between them. The CDR3 has 16 amino acids. CDR3 in amino acids: CASSLIGGRGSGELFF. CDR3 coding DNA: TGTGCCAGCAGCTTAATTGGGGGCCGCGGTTCCGGGGAGCTGTTTTTT.

This sequence joins TRBV2 and TRBJ2-2, with a weak D call TRBD1 (5 bases). The V end lost 8 bases, the J end lost 7 bases, and 11 bases lay between the germline ends. The CDR3 extends over 12 amino acids. Germline V CDR1 and CDR2: SNHLY, FYNNEI. The DNA of the CDR3 is TGTGCCAGCCTTAGGGGCGTCGGGGAGCTGTTTTTT. It encodes CASLRGVGELFF.

V gene TRBV28 combines with J gene TRBJ1-4; 7 bases line up with TRBD1. Germline CDR1 reads MDHEN; CDR2 reads SYDVKM. The V gene end was trimmed by 0 bases and the J gene end by 5 bases; junction bases not matched to a gene: 9. This CDR3 region has 17 residues. The CDR3 bases are TGTGCCAGCAGTTTATGGCAGCGGGGCAGGGGGAATGAAAAACTGTTTTTT. Its protein product is CASSLWQRGRGNEKLFF.

The chain couples TRBV6-5 to TRBJ1-1, with 7 positions matching TRBD1. J was trimmed by 4 bases and V by 2 bases; bases with no gene match: 4. CDR1 and CDR2 from the germline V gene are MNHEY and SVGAGI. The CDR3 totals 14 residues. As DNA, the CDR3 is TGTGCCAGCAGTTACCCGGACAGGCCCACTGAAGCTTTCTTT. This gives the protein CASSYPDRPTEAFF.

This clone was picked up one time. The rearrangement joins TRBV4-2 to TRBJ2-1; possibly TRBD2 for D (6 bases). The CDR3 is 18 amino acids. Germline CDR1 LGHNA, CDR2 YNFKEQ. Deletions cut 1 base from V and 0 bases from J, with 16 bases between. This CDR3 reads CASSQGEGRAGSYNEQFF. In DNA form, the CDR3 reads TGTGCCAGCAGCCAAGGGGAAGGGAGAGCGGGCTCCTACAATGAGCAGTTCTTC.